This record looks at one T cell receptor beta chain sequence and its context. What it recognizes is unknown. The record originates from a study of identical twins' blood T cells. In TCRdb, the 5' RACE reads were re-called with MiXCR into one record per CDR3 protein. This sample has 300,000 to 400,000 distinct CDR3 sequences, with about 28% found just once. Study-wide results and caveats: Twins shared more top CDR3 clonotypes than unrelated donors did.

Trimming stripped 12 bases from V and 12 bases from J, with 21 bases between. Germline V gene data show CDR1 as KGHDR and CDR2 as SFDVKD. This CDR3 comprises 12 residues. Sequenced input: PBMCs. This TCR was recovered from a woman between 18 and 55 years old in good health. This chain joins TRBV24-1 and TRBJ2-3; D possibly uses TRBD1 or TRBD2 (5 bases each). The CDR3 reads CAPCFAGTVQYF. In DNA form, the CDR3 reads TGTGCCCCCTGCTTCGCCGGGACGGTACAGTATTTT.